The text below deals with one TCR beta chain. The specificity of this receptor is unknown. The sample holds no much larger clone one base away, and base qualities are not on file. The TCR beta CDR3 regions were amplified from RNA transcripts. For the first round of RT-PCR on the TCR CDR3, the HTBI primer set was used together with the Qiagen OneStep RT-PCR kit. Libraries were constructed in a second round of multiplex PCR, after which size selection and purification were performed. Libraries were sequenced paired-end with 100 bp reads on an Illumina HiSeq2000. The authors processed their data as follows. SOAPnuke was used to process the raw data, with reads discarded if the reads contained adapters or uncalled bases, had a mean Phred below 15, or lacked an exact constant-primer or identifier match. High-quality paired reads were merged with COPE v1.2.5, and unique nucleotide sequences were defined as clonotypes. MiTCR v1.1 was used to align clonotypes to the IMGT TRBV, TRBD and TRBJ reference segments. The analysis was restricted to V-J combinations with a frequency above 0.0001, which together covered 99.2% of the repertoires. A TCS score was defined as the ratio of F50 (clonal expansion) to E x V (chaos), with BLOSUM62-based TCRdist applied between CDR3 peptides within each V-J. Welch's t-statistics and random forest reduced around 550 V-J features to around 14, which were used in a naive Bayes classifier (R e1071). TCRdb passed the public sequencing reads through fastp at Q25 and MiXCR, retaining productive beta sequences. Merged by CDR3 protein, the rows form single entries marked with the most common genes and DNA. TCRdb, not the authors, supplied the V and J calls. The sample contains roughly 200,000 distinct CDR3 sequences, less than 20% of them found a single time. The ten most abundant clones make up 40% to 65% of the sample.

V is shortened by 1 base, J by 10 bases, and the region joining them spans 17 bases. Taken from the germline V gene, the CDR1 and CDR2 loops are SGHVS and FQNEAQ. Including the terminal cysteine and phenylalanine, the CDR3 comprises 16 residues. Kept here is only the CDR3 DNA, which spans 48 bases and is read in frame from base 1. The data belong to a study of T cells in Graves' hyperthyroidism and ophthalmopathy (dated by TCRdb to about 2019). General notes on the study: Peripheral blood was sampled at the time of initial diagnosis, prior to any treatment. To identify TCR V-J signatures that set the groups apart, the researchers used a discovery cohort of 90 to 100 patients, made up of 40 to 45 with Graves' ophthalmopathy and 57 with stable Graves' hyperthyroidism. Prospective prediction of ophthalmopathy was tested in an independent validation cohort consisting of fewer than 20 hyperthyroidism patients and over 15 patients who later progressed to ophthalmopathy. For training and testing, the 100 patients in the discovery cohort were randomly divided in a 7:3 ratio. In addition, the study compared T-cell repertoires in thyroid tissue and in blood from a handful of Graves' hyperthyroidism patients. After sampling, hyperthyroidism patients received methimazole starting at 30 mg daily, and ophthalmopathy patients received high-dose intravenous methylprednisolone. The paper reports TCR Vbeta CDR3 sequencing of 130 to 150 peripheral blood samples: approximately 43 ophthalmopathy, approximately 74 hyperthyroidism and some 17 progressor patients. The paper as a whole reports these results and caveats: In validation, the model predicted progression to ophthalmopathy with approximately 69% sensitivity and roughly 75% specificity, a median of about 6.7 months before onset. Most expanded thyroid clonotypes (frequency above 0.001) were also detected in blood, a finding suggesting that blood repertoires may reflect thyroid immune responses. No statistical method was used to fix the sample size in advance, and group allocation was not hidden from the investigators. In cross-validation, a model built on a 13 V-J signature told ophthalmopathy apart from stable hyperthyroidism with about 90% sensitivity and approximately 81% specificity, and in testing the same model reached 80%/75%.

Stable Graves' hyperthyroidism was defined as the absence of progression to ophthalmopathy over 18 months of follow-up. Hyperthyroidism patients were newly diagnosed, with disease duration under 2 months, and aged 18 to 65 years. Patients with uncontrolled infections, other autoimmune diseases, pregnancy or lactation were excluded. Clinical symptoms, serum thyroxine and TRAb, thyroid ultrasound, and orbital computed tomography formed the basis for the diagnoses. Ficoll-Paque density gradient centrifugation was used to isolate PBMCs from under 11 ml of fresh peripheral blood. Total RNA was extracted with Trizol reagent, and quality was checked on an Agilent 2100 Bioanalyzer.

The sequenced sample consisted of blood. The sequence was obtained from a woman aged 45-65 years with Graves' hyperthyroidism. Recombination connected TRBV7-8 to TRBJ1-6, with no reliable assignment of the D segment. The CDR3 sequence is CASSLETANLGSPLHF. The DNA sequence is as follows: TGTGCCAGCAGCTTAGAGACGGCGAACCTTGGGTCACCCCTCCACTTT.